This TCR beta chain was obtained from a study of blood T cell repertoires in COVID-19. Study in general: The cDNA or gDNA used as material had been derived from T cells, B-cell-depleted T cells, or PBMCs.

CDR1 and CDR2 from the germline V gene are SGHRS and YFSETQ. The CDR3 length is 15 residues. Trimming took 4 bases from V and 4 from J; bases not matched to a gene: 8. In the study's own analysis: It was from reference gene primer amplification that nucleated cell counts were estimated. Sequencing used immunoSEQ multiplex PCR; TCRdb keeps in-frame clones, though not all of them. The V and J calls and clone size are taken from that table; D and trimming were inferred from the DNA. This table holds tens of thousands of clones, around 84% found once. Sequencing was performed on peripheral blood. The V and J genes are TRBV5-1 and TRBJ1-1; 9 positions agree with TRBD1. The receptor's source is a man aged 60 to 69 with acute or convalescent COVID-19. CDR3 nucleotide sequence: TGCGCCAGCAGCCGGCTTGGACAGGGGAGCACTGAAGCTTTCTTT. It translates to CASSRLGQGSTEAFF.